This T cell receptor beta chain was obtained from a study of cytomegalovirus exposure and HLA in healthy donors. Study in general: Earlier sequencing of about 179 million T cells yielded nearly 120 million unique TCR beta sequences. Early on, a data release was issued that held tens of millions of unique TCRs from HLA-typed donors.

Points on this clone: Its matching antigen is unknown.

With 60 Vbeta and 13 Jbeta primers, the PCR was carried out. Libraries were prepared by immunoSEQ multiplex PCR; TCRdb keeps only in-frame clonotypes and omits some of them. The sample has 85,000 to 120,000 clones, approximately 87% seen once. The germline V and J ends were trimmed by 2 bases and 5 bases, with 6 bases remaining between them. CDR1 is SGHVS and CDR2 is FQNEAQ in the germline V gene. CDR3 length: 12 amino acids. Overall study results and limits: When presence/absence was analysed, sequencing depth was taken to be roughly uniform across donors.

The TCR comes from a man aged 40-50 years in good health and CMV-seronegative. The sample comprised PBMCs. J is TRBJ1-2 and V is TRBV7-8, with D possibly TRBD1 on 5 matching bases. For the CDR3, the DNA is TGTGCCAGCAGCTTACAGGGTTATGGCTACACCTTC. Its protein is CASSLQGYGYTF. The variable domain in full, with the rest retrieved from reference TRBV7-8 and TRBJ1-2, is GAGVSQSPRYKVAKRGQDVALRCDPISGHVSLFWYQQALGQGPEFLTYFQNEAQLDKSGLPSDRFFAERPEGSVSTLKIQRTQQEDSAVYLCASSLQGYGYTFGSGTRLTVV.